The 10 T cell receptor beta chains in this list originate from one sample, sequenced in a study of T cell responses to AZD1222 COVID-19 vaccine. TCRdb's table, derived via immunoSEQ multiplex PCR, lists solely in-frame clones and lacks some. The table has 100,000 to 150,000 clones, about nine tenths seen once. The material was peripheral blood, obtained on day 0 of MenACWY control vaccination. These receptors were taken from an adult in good health.

This chain joins TRBV27 and TRBJ2-2; D gene ambiguous. V was pared by 6 bases and J by 3 bases, with 5 bases between. CDR1 is MNHEY, CDR2 SMNVEV, per germline (reference sequence). The CDR3 spans 12 residues. CDR3 nucleotides: TGTGCCAGCAGGACCTACACCGGGGAGCTGTTTTTT. This gives the protein CASRTYTGELFF.

V usage is TRBV18 and J usage is TRBJ2-2, with 15 nucleotides matching TRBD2. This CDR3 comprises 17 residues. In germline, CDR1 is KGHSH, CDR2 LQKENI. Trimming removed 0 bases from V and 6 bases from J; junction bases left unmatched: 2. CDR3 residues: CASSPPGLAGGPGELFF. In DNA form, the CDR3 reads TGTGCCAGCTCACCACCAGGACTAGCGGGAGGGCCCGGGGAGCTGTTTTTT. The variable domain in full, with the rest retrieved from reference TRBV18 and TRBJ2-2, is NAGVMQNPRHLVRRRGQEARLRCSPMKGHSHVYWYRQLPEEGLKFMVYLQKENIIDESGMPKERFSAEFPKEGPSILRIQQVVRGDSAAYFCASSPPGLAGGPGELFFGEGSRLTVL.

The rearrangement joins TRBV5-4 to TRBJ2-7, with D perhaps given as TRBD1 or TRBD2 (6 bases each). This CDR3 comprises 15 residues. Germline CDR1 and CDR2: SGHNT and YYREEE (reference sequence). V was trimmed by 2 bases and J by 0 bases, leaving 12 bases between them. Here the CDR3 reads CASSLGGRGSYEQYF. The DNA of the CDR3 is TGTGCCAGCAGCTTAGGGGGGAGAGGCTCCTACGAGCAGTACTTC.

The chain combines TRBV24-1 with TRBJ2-1; TRBD2 matches at 12 bases. From germline, CDR1 is KGHDR and CDR2 SFDVKD. V shed 7 bases, J shed 0 bases, and the junction held 9 bases outside the gene matches. The CDR3 consists of 18 residues. The CDR3 here is CATSDPGLAGSSYNEQFF. The CDR3 DNA is TGTGCCACCAGCGACCCAGGACTAGCGGGAAGCTCCTACAATGAGCAGTTCTTC.

The V gene is TRBV2, the J gene TRBJ1-3, with D possibly being TRBD1 (6 bases). CDR1 is SNHLY, CDR2 FYNNEI, per germline. The V end lost 2 bases, the J end lost 0 bases, and 8 bases lay between the germline ends. This CDR3 spans 15 amino acids. CDR3 nucleotides: TGTGCCAGCAGTGAATTCAGGGGCTCTGGAAACACCATATATTTT. Its translation is CASSEFRGSGNTIYF.

J is TRBJ2-7 and V is TRBV10-3, with 7 bases identical to TRBD1. Germline lookup yields CDR1 ENHRY and CDR2 SYGVKD. With 8 bases clipped from V and 3 bases from J, the junction kept 4 bases outside the gene matches. This CDR3 comprises 12 residues. CDR3 in amino acids: CAIGQDNYEQYV. The CDR3 nucleotides are TGTGCCATCGGACAGGACAACTACGAGCAGTACGTC.

The chain joins TRBV9 to TRBJ1-4; 11 bases line up with TRBD1. Germline V gene lookup returns CDR1 SGDLS and CDR2 YYNGEE. V trimming: 4 bases; J trimming: 8 bases; junction bases outside the gene matches: 4. The CDR3 runs 14 residues. CDR3 residues: CASSRDRGDEKLFF. The CDR3 DNA follows: TGTGCCAGCAGCCGGGACAGGGGGGACGAAAAACTGTTTTTT.

The genes are TRBV2 and TRBJ1-1, with 10 bases identical to TRBD1. The CDR3 contains 15 residues. The junction had 8 bases not matched to a gene; V was cut back by 6 bases and J by 4 bases. Germline loops: CDR1 SNHLY, CDR2 FYNNEI. The CDR3 region is CASRGDRGPSTEAFF. The CDR3 coding sequence is TGTGCCAGCAGGGGTGACAGGGGGCCGAGCACTGAAGCTTTCTTT.

The chain has TRBV4-1 and TRBJ1-5, with TRBD1 matching over 7 bases. This CDR3 spans 15 amino acids. The V segment lost 3 bases and the J segment 4 bases; nucleotides outside the gene matches: 6. CDR1 and CDR2 (germline): MGHRA, YSYEKL. CDR3 sequence reads: CASSQADRANQPQHF. DNA of the CDR3: TGCGCCAGCAGCCAGGCCGACAGGGCAAATCAGCCCCAGCATTTT.

This chain connects TRBV28 to TRBJ1-4, with D uncertain. CDR3 length: 11 amino acids. Germline lookup yields CDR1 MDHEN and CDR2 SYDVKM. Trimming left V 6 bases short and J 7 bases short, with 6 bases between. CDR3 nucleotides: TGTGCCAGCAGCCAACGTGAAAAACTGTTTTTT. Its protein product is CASSQREKLFF.